A selection of T cell receptor beta chains follows, all from one sample in a study of healthy donors' naive CD4 and CD8 T cells. TCRdb called the reads again in MiXCR, with one record for every CDR3 protein. The sample shows roughly 200,000 distinct CDR3 sequences, around three quarters of them seen only once. The sample taken for sequencing was naive CD4+ and CD8+ T cells sorted from blood, pooled from several donors. Every receptor here comes from a pool of human donors in good health; the sample pools cells from several healthy donors. Both conserved end residues are part of each CDR3. A D gene is named only where the DNA matches it firmly. Size is omitted from some rows. Given values are once, few, many or a class for expanded clones.

D	V	J	size	CDR3	DNA
TRBD2	TRBV6-1	TRBJ2-1	.	CASGPHLAGDANEQFF	TGTGCCAGCGGTCCCCATCTAGCGGGAGACGCCAATGAGCAGTTCTTC
.	TRBV6-6	TRBJ2-4	.	CASSDGTLAKNIQYF	TGTGCCAGCAGCGACGGGACTCTAGCCAAAAACATTCAGTACTTC
TRBD1	TRBV11-2	TRBJ1-2	.	CASSPHGQGAIYGYTF	TGTGCCAGCAGCCCGCATGGACAGGGGGCGATCTATGGCTACACCTTC
.	TRBV19	TRBJ2-1	.	CASSIGGPSYNEQFF	TGTGCCAGTAGTATAGGCGGACCCTCCTACAATGAGCAGTTCTTC
.	TRBV6-5	TRBJ1-1	once	CASSYWGWRNTEAFF	TGTGCCAGCAGTTATTGGGGGTGGCGGAACACTGAAGCTTTCTTT
TRBD2	TRBV11-1	TRBJ2-1	once	CASSIELAGGHEQFF	TGTGCCAGCAGTATAGAACTAGCGGGAGGTCATGAGCAGTTCTTC
TRBD1	TRBV11-1	TRBJ1-5	few	CASSPGTENQPQHF	TGTGCCAGCAGCCCCGGGACAGAAAATCAGCCCCAGCATTTT
.	TRBV6-5	TRBJ1-1	.	CASREPGYTEAFF	TGTGCCAGCAGGGAACCGGGCTACACTGAAGCTTTCTTT
.	TRBV18	TRBJ2-7	once	CASSPLSFTEDGSYEQYF	TGTGCCAGCTCACCACTCTCGTTTACCGAGGACGGCTCCTACGAGCAGTACTTC
.	TRBV6-5	TRBJ2-7	few	CASSYLGVHEQYF	TGTGCCAGCAGTTACTTAGGGGTACACGAGCAGTACTTC
TRBD2	TRBV12-3/TRBV12-4	TRBJ2-1	.	CASSLGLAGGREQFF	TGTGCCAGCAGTTTGGGCCTAGCGGGAGGCCGGGAGCAGTTCTTC
.	TRBV6-1	TRBJ2-1	.	CASSEQGTYNEQFF	TGTGCCAGCAGTGAACAGGGAACCTACAATGAGCAGTTCTTC
.	TRBV29-1	TRBJ2-3	.	CSVPRGDTQYF	TGCAGCGTTCCGAGGGGGGATACGCAGTATTTT
.	TRBV18	TRBJ1-2	few	CASSPDSLGGYTF	TGTGCCAGCTCACCTGACTCTCTTGGTGGCTACACCTTC
.	TRBV24-1	TRBJ2-3	.	CATSGKDYPPDTQYF	TGTGCCACCAGTGGGAAGGACTACCCACCAGATACGCAGTATTTT
.	TRBV6-6	TRBJ1-5	.	CASRPDGWSNQPQHF	TGTGCCAGCAGACCGGACGGATGGAGCAATCAGCCCCAGCATTTT
.	TRBV29-1	TRBJ1-1	.	CSVRQMNTEAFF	TGCAGCGTCCGACAGATGAACACTGAAGCTTTCTTT
TRBD1	TRBV6-5	TRBJ2-7	.	CASSYGQASYEQYF	TGTGCCAGCAGTTACGGACAGGCTAGCTACGAGCAGTACTTC
.	TRBV15	TRBJ1-2	.	CATSSLLPNYGYTF	TGTGCCACCAGCAGTCTTCTACCGAACTATGGCTACACCTTC
.	TRBV12-3/TRBV12-4	TRBJ2-1	few	CASSSVLARNNEQFF	TGTGCCAGCAGTTCGGTGCTAGCGAGAAACAATGAGCAGTTCTTC
.	TRBV27	TRBJ2-2	few	CASSFQGRIYTGELFF	TGTGCCAGCAGTTTCCAGGGGAGGATTTACACCGGGGAGCTGTTTTTT
.	TRBV27	TRBJ1-1	.	CASSLSIEVVTEAFF	TGTGCCAGCAGTTTATCGATTGAGGTGGTCACTGAAGCTTTCTTT
.	TRBV19	TRBJ1-5	few	CASSPRQGNQPQHF	TGTGCCAGCAGTCCTCGACAGGGCAATCAGCCCCAGCATTTT
TRBD1	TRBV29-1	TRBJ1-2	few	CSVVDRVGFGYTF	TGCAGCGTGGTGGACAGGGTGGGGTTTGGCTACACCTTC
.	TRBV5-6	TRBJ2-7	.	CASSQTYRAYEQYF	TGTGCCAGCAGCCAAACATACAGGGCTTACGAGCAGTACTTC
.	TRBV6-5	TRBJ2-7	.	CASSYSDRPSSYEQYF	TGTGCCAGCAGTTACTCCGACAGGCCTAGCTCCTACGAGCAGTACTTC
TRBD2	TRBV11-2	TRBJ2-1	.	CASRPLAGVGYNEQFF	TGTGCCAGCAGACCACTAGCGGGAGTAGGGTACAATGAGCAGTTCTTC